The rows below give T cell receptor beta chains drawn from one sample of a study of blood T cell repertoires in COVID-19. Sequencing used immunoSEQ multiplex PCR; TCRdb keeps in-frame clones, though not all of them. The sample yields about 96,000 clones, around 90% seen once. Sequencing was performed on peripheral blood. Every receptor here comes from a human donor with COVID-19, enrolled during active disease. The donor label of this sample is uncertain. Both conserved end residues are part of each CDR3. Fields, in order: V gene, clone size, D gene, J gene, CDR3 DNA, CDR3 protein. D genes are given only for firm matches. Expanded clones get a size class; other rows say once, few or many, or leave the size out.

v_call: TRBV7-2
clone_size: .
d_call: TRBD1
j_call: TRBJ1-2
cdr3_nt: TGTGCCAGCAGCTGGTCAGGGACAGGGGGCCGGGGCTACACCTTC
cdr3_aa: CASSWSGTGGRGYTF

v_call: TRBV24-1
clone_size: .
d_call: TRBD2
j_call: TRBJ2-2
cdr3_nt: TGTGCCACCAGTGATTCAGCACTAGCGGGAGTCGGGGAGCTGTTTTTT
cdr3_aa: CATSDSALAGVGELFF

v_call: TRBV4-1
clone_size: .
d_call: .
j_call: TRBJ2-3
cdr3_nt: TGCGCCAGCAGCCAAGAGGTGGGCAGGGCGGATACGCAGTATTTT
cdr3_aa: CASSQEVGRADTQYF

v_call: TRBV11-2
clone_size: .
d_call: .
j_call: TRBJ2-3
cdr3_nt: TGTGCCAGCGTGTCCTTTGCCGGGGGAATCACAGATACGCAGTATTTT
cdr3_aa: CASVSFAGGITDTQYF

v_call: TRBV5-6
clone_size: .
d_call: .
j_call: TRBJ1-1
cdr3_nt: TGTGCCAGCAGCTTGGACCAGGGCTACACTGAAGCTTTCTTT
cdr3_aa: CASSLDQGYTEAFF

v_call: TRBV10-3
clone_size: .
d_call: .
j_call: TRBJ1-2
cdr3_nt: TGTGCCATCAGAGACCCAGGGGAGACTAACTATGGCTACACCTTC
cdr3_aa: CAIRDPGETNYGYTF

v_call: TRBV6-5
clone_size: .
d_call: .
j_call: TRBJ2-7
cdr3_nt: TGTGCCAGCAGTACCCTAGCGTTCAGCTCCTACGAGCAGTACTTC
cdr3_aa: CASSTLAFSSYEQYF

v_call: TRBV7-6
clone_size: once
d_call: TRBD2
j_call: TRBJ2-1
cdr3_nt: TGTGCCAGCAGCTTAGCGACTAGCGGGAGTTATTATGAGCAGTTCTTC
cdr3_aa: CASSLATSGSYYEQFF

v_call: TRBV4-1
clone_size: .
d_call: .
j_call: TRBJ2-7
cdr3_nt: TGCGCCAGCAGCCAAGGGACAGCGACCTACGAGCAGTACTTC
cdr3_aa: CASSQGTATYEQYF

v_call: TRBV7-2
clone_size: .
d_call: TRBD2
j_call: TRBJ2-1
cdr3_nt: TGTGCCAGCAGCTCTAGCGGGGGAGGCTACAATGAGCAGTTCTTC
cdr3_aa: CASSSSGGGYNEQFF

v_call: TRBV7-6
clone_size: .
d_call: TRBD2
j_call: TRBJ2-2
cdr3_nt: TGTGCCAGCAGCCGTAGCGGGGGGGCAAGGAGCACCGGGGAGCTGTTTTTT
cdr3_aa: CASSRSGGARSTGELFF

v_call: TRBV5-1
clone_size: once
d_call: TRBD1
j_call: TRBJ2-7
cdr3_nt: TGCGCCAGCAGCTTGACAGGGGAGTACGAGCAGTACTTC
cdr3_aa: CASSLTGEYEQYF

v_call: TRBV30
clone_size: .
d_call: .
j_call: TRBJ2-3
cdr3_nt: TGTGCCTGGAGGATGGGGCCGACAGATACGCAGTATTTT
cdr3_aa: CAWRMGPTDTQYF

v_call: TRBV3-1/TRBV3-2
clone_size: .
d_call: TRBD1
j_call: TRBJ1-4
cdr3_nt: TGTGCCAGCAGCCGGAGGGGGACAGGGGGCACTAATGAAAAACTGTTTTTT
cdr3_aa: CASSRRGTGGTNEKLFF

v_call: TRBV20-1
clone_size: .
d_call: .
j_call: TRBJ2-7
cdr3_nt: TGCAGTGCTGGGGAGTACGAGCAGTACTTC
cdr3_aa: CSAGEYEQYF

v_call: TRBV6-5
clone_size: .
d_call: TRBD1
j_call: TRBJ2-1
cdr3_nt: TGTGCCAGCAATCTGGGACAGTACAATGAGCAGTTCTTC
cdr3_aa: CASNLGQYNEQFF

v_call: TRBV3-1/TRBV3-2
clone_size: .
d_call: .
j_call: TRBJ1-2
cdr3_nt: TGTGCCAGCAGCCAATTTGGCGGCAGCTATGGCTACACCTTC
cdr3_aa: CASSQFGGSYGYTF

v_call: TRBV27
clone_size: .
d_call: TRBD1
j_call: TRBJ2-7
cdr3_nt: TGTGCCAGCAGTTTAACCCGGGACAGATGGGAGCAGTACTTC
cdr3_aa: CASSLTRDRWEQYF

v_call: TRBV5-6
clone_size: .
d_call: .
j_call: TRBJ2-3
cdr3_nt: TGTGCCAGCAGCTTGAGCTCCCTTGCGGGCACAGATACGCAGTATTTT
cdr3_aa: CASSLSSLAGTDTQYF

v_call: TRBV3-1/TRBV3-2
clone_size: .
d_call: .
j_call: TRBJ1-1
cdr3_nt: TGTGCCAGCAGCCCTCTTATGGGGCAGATGAACACTGAAGCTTTCTTT
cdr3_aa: CASSPLMGQMNTEAFF

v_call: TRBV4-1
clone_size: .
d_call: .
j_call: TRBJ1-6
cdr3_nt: TGCGCCAGCAGCCTTGGGGGGAGCCCGGGTTCACCCCTCCACTTT
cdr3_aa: CASSLGGSPGSPLHF

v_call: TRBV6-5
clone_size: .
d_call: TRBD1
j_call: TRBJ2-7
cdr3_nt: TGTGCCAGCACCATCAGGACAGGGCACTCCTACGAGCAGTACTTC
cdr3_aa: CASTIRTGHSYEQYF

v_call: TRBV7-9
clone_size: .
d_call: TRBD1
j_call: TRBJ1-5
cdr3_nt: TGTGCCAGCAGCTTAGGGACAGGGGGCAGTCAGCCCCAGCATTTT
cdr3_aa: CASSLGTGGSQPQHF

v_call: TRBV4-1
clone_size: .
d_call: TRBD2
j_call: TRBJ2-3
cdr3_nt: TGCGCCAGCAGCCCCAGGGGTAGCGGGGTCGCAGATACGCAGTATTTT
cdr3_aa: CASSPRGSGVADTQYF

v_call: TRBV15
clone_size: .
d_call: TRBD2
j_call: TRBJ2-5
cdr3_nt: TGTGCCACCAGCAGAAATAGCGGGGGCCGAGAGACCCAGTACTTC
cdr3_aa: CATSRNSGGRETQYF

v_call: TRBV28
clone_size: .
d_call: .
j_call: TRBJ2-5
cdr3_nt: TGTGCCAGCAGCTCCCCCGGAGAGGGAGGAGAGACCCAGTACTTC
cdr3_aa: CASSSPGEGGETQYF

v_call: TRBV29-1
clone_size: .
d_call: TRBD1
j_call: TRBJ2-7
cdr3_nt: TGCAGCGTTGGAAGGACAGGGGGCGGCGAGCAGTACTTC
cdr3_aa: CSVGRTGGGEQYF

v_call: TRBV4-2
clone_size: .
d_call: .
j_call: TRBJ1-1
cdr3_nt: TGTGCCAGCAGCCCAAGATCGGCGTCAGGGGATCAGGCTTTCTTT
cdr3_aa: CASSPRSASGDQAFF

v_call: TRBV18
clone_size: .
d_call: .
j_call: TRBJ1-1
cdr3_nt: TGTGCCAGCTCACGCGGGGAGTTGAACACTGAAGCTTTCTTT
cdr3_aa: CASSRGELNTEAFF

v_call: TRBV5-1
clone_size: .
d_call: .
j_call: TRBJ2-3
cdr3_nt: TGCGCCAGCAGCTTGGCGGGAGAGGGCACAGATACGCAGTATTTT
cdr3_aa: CASSLAGEGTDTQYF

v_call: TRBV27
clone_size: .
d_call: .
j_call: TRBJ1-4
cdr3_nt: TGTGCCAGCAGTTTCTTCCCTGCAACTAATGAAAAACTGTTTTTT
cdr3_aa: CASSFFPATNEKLFF

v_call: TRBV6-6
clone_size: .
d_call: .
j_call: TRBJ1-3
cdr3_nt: TGTGCCAGCAGCCGTAGCGGAGACACCATATATTTT
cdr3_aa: CASSRSGDTIYF

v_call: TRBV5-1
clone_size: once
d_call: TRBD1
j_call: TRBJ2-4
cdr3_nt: TGCGCCAGCAGCTTGGCCCCTCAGGGACAGGGCGGCAAAAACATTCAGTACTTC
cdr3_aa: CASSLAPQGQGGKNIQYF

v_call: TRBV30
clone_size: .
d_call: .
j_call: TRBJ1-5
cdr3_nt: TGTGCCTGGAGCCTTCGGGGAGATCAGCCCCAGCATTTT
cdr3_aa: CAWSLRGDQPQHF

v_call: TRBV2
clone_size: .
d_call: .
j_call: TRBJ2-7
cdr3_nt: TGTGCCAGCAGACGCACAGGGATCGAGCAGTACTTC
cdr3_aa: CASRRTGIEQYF

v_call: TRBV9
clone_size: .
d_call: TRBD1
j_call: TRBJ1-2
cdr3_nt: TGTGCCAGCAGCGCCGGGACAGGATTGGGTGGCTACACCTTC
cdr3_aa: CASSAGTGLGGYTF

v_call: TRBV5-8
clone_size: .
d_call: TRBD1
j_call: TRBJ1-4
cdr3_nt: TGTGCCAGCAGCCTGACAGGGGGCAACGAAAAACTGTTTTTT
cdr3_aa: CASSLTGGNEKLFF